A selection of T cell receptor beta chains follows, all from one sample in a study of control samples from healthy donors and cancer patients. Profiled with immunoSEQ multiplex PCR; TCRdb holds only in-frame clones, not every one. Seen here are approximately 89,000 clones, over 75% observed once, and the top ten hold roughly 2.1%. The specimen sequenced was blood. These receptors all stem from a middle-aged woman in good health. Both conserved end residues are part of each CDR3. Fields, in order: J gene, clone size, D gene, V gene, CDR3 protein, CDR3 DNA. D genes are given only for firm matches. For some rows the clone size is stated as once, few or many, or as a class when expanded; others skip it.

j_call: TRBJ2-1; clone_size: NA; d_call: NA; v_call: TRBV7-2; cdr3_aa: CASSLDGYSEQFF; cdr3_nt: TGTGCCAGCAGCTTAGACGGCTACAGTGAGCAGTTCTTC
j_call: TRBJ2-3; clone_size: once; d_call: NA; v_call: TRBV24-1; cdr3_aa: CATSDLSHVGADTQYF; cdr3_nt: TGTGCCACCAGTGATTTGAGCCATGTCGGGGCAGATACGCAGTATTTT
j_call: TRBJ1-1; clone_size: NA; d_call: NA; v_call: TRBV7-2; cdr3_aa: CASSLGPALNTEAFF; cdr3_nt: TGTGCCAGCAGCTTAGGGCCGGCCTTGAACACTGAAGCTTTCTTT
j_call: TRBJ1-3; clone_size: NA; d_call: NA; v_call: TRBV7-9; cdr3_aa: CASSLDSAGNTIYF; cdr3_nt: TGTGCCAGCAGCTTGGACAGCGCTGGAAACACCATATATTTT
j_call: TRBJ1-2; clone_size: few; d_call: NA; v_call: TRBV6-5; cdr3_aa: CASSLGRGGYTF; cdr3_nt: TGTGCCAGCAGTTTAGGCCGTGGGGGCTACACCTTC
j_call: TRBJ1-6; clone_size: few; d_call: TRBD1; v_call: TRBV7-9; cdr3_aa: CASRPTGGVSPLHF; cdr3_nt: TGTGCCAGCAGGCCTACAGGGGGGGTCTCACCCCTCCACTTT
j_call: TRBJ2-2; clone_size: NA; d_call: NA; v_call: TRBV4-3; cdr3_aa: CASSQSRNTGELFF; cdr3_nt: TGCGCCAGCAGCCAAAGCAGAAACACCGGGGAGCTGTTTTTT
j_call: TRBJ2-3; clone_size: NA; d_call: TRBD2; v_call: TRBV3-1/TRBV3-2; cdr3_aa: CASSHLGLAGGQDTQYF; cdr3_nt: TGTGCCAGCAGCCATCTCGGACTAGCGGGGGGGCAAGATACGCAGTATTTT
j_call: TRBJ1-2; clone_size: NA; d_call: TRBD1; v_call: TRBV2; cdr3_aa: CASWGQGLRRGYTF; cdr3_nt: TGTGCCAGCTGGGGACAGGGGCTCCGGCGTGGCTACACCTTC
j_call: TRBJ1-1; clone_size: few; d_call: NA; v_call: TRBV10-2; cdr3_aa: CASSWTVENTEAFF; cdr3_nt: TGCGCCAGCAGTTGGACAGTAGAGAACACTGAAGCTTTCTTT
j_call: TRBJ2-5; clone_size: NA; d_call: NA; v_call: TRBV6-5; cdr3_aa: CASMGGRWETQYF; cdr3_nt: TGTGCCAGCATGGGGGGGCGATGGGAGACCCAGTACTTC
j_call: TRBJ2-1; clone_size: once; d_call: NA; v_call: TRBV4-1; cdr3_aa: CASSQGLLDEQFF; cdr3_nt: TGCGCCAGCAGCCAAGGCTTATTGGATGAGCAGTTCTTC
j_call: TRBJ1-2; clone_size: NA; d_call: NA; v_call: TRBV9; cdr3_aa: CASSLRQEANYGYTF; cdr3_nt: TGTGCCAGCAGCCTCCGACAGGAAGCTAACTATGGCTACACCTTC
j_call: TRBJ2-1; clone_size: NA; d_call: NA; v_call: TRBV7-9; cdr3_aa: CASSPRGSSYNEQFF; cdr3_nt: TGTGCCAGCAGCCCACGGGGCAGCTCCTACAATGAGCAGTTCTTC
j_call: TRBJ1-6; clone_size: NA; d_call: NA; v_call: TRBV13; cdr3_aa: CASSLEGNSPLHF; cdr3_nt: TGTGCCAGCAGCCTAGAGGGTAATTCACCCCTCCACTTT
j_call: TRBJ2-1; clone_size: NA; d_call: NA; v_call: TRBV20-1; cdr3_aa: CSARLVGEQFF; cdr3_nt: TGCAGTGCCAGACTAGTGGGTGAGCAGTTCTTC
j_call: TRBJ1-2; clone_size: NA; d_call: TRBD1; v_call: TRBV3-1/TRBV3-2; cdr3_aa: CASSHLDRVPLYTF; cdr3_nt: TGTGCCAGCAGCCATCTGGACAGGGTCCCCCTCTACACCTTC
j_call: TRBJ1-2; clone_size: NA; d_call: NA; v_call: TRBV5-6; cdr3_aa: CASSLGDTNNYGYTF; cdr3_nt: TGTGCCAGCAGCTTGGGGGACACGAATAACTATGGCTACACCTTC
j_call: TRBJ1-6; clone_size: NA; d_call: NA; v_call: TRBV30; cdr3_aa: CAWSQTAYSPLHF; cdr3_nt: TGTGCCTGGAGCCAGACAGCCTATTCACCCCTCCACTTT
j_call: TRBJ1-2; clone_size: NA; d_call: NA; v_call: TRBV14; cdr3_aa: CASSLAGEGYTF; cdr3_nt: TGTGCCAGCAGCCTCGCGGGGGAGGGCTACACCTTC
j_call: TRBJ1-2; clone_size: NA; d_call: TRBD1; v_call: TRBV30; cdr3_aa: CAWSVLNRGRGYTF; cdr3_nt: TGTGCCTGGAGTGTACTGAACAGGGGCCGTGGCTACACCTTC
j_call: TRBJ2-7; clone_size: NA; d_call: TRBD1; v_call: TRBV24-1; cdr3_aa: CATSDSRQGAYEQYF; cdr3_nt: TGTGCCACCAGTGATTCCCGACAGGGGGCCTACGAGCAGTACTTC
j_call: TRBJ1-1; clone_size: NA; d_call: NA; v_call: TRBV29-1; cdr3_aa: CSVDKTALNTEAFF; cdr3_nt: TGCAGCGTTGACAAGACAGCCTTGAACACTGAAGCTTTCTTT
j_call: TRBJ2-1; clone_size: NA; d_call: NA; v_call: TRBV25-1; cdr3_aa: CASSETATALAYNEQFF; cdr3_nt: TGTGCCAGCAGTGAAACCGCAACGGCCCTTGCCTACAATGAGCAGTTCTTC
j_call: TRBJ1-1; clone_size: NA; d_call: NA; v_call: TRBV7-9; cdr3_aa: CASSPVGDTEAFF; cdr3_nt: TGTGCCAGCAGCCCCGTTGGGGACACTGAAGCTTTCTTT
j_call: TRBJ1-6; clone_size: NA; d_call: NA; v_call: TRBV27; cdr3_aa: CASSSGWALHF; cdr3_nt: TGTGCCAGCAGTTCGGGGTGGGCCCTCCACTTT
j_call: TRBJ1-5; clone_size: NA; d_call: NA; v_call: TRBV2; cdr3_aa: CASSGPHSNQPQHF; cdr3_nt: TGTGCCAGCAGTGGACCCCATAGCAATCAGCCCCAGCATTTT
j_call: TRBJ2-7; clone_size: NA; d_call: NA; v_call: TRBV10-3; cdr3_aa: CAISRDFEGNEQYF; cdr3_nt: TGTGCCATCAGTAGGGACTTCGAGGGGAACGAGCAGTACTTC
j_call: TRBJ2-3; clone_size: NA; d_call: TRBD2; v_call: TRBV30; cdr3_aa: CAWSITGGGVDTQYF; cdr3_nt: TGTGCCTGGAGTATTACGGGGGGGGGAGTGGATACGCAGTATTTT
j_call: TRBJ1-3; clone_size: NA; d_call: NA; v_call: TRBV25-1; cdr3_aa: CASSEFGSPPRNTIYF; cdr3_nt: TGTGCCAGCAGTGAATTTGGCAGCCCGCCTAGAAACACCATATATTTT
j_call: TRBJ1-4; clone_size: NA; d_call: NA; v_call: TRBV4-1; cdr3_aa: CASSQAMVSNEKLFF; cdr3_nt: TGCGCCAGCAGCCAAGCCATGGTCTCTAATGAAAAACTGTTTTTT
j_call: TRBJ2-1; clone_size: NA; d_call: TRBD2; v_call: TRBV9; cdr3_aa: CASSAEALAGMYNEQFF; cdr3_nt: TGTGCCAGCAGCGCAGAAGCACTAGCGGGGATGTACAATGAGCAGTTCTTC
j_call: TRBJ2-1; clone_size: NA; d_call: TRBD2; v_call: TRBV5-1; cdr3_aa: CASSLLASGASYNEQFF; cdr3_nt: TGCGCCAGCAGCTTGCTGGCTAGCGGGGCCTCCTACAATGAGCAGTTCTTC
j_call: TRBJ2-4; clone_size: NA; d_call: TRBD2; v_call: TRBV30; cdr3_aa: CAWSGAGGSKNIQYF; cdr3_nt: TGTGCCTGGAGCGGAGCGGGGGGTTCCAAAAACATTCAGTACTTC
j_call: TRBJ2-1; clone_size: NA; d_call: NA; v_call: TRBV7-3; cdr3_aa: CASSSSGGASYNEQFF; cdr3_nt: TGTGCCAGCAGCTCCTCCGGCGGGGCTTCCTACAATGAGCAGTTCTTC
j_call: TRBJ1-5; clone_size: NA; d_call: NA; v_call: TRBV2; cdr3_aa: CASSGGLTNQPQHF; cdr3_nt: TGTGCCAGCAGTGGGGGGCTGACCAATCAGCCCCAGCATTTT
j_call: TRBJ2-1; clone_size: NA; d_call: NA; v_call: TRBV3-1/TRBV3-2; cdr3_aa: CASSQDSSGRRDNEQFF; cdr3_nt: TGTGCCAGCAGCCAAGATTCTTCCGGGCGGCGGGACAATGAGCAGTTCTTC
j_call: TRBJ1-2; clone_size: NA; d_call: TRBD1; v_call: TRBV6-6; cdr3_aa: CASRGTGGNYGYTF; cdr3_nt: TGTGCCAGCAGAGGGACAGGGGGCAACTATGGCTACACCTTC
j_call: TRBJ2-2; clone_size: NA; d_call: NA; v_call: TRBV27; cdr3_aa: CASRISTGELFF; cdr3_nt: TGTGCCAGCAGGATTTCCACCGGGGAGCTGTTTTTT
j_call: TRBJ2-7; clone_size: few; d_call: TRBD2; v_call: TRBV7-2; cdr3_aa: CASSLVGGGARYEQYF; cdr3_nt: TGTGCCAGCAGCTTAGTAGGCGGGGGGGCCAGGTACGAGCAGTACTTC